This T cell receptor beta chain is drawn from a study of control samples from healthy donors and cancer patients. This clone appeared once. Germline CDR1 SEHNR, CDR2 FQNEAQ (reference sequence). CDR3 size: 17 residues. V trimming: 5 bases; J trimming: 2 bases; junction bases outside the gene matches: 13. Here immunoSEQ multiplex PCR was the method, and the copy in TCRdb shows in-frame clones only, minus some. The sample lists 69,000 or so clones, about 94% seen once, with approximately 2.5% in the top ten. The TCR sequence derives from a woman aged 25 to 39 in good health. The J gene is TRBJ2-3, the V gene TRBV7-9, with 7 bases that match TRBD1. The sequencing sample was made of blood. This CDR3 reads CASSVEQGIIPTDTQYF. CDR3 in DNA: TGTGCCAGCAGCGTGGAACAGGGGATTATTCCCACAGATACGCAGTATTTT.